This paragraph covers one T cell receptor beta chain sequence. Its antigen is not known. The data originate from a study of cytomegalovirus exposure and HLA in healthy donors. In the study overall: Clustering assigned about 79% of the approximately 400 genotyped donors to the Caucasian-associated ancestry cluster.

General observations from the study: Sequencing artifact likely explains a cluster of highly shared sequence variants. Data from an earlier analysis indicated that most TCR beta V segments were productive either about 90% or about 30% of the time. Some V segments (TRBV6-2 and TRBV6-3 among them) were excluded as indistinguishable.

Researchers ran the PCR with 60 Vbeta and 13 Jbeta primers. Using immunoSEQ multiplex PCR, the repertoire was profiled, and TCRdb retains in-frame clones only, with some absent. Its listing shows 150,000 to 200,000 clones. V lost 3 bases to trimming and J lost 2 bases; unmatched junction nucleotides: 2. Germline values: CDR1 SGHNT, CDR2 YENEEA. This CDR3 comprises 14 residues. The specimen sequenced was PBMCs. This clonotype originated in a boy younger than 18 in good health and CMV-seronegative. The gene calls are TRBV11-3 and TRBJ2-5; 8 bases fit TRBD1. The DNA for the CDR3 is TGTGCCAGCAGCTTCGGGACAGGTCAAGAGACCCAGTACTTC. Translated: CASSFGTGQETQYF.